The rows below give T cell receptor beta chains drawn from one sample of a study of T-cell reconstitution after alpha-beta-depleted transplantation in children. MiXCR was run by TCRdb on the PCR reads, yielding one entry per CDR3 protein. The sample lists approximately 350,000 distinct CDR3 sequences, roughly 14% occurring once. Material: PBMCs, obtained from the stem cell graft. Receptor source: a human donor who donated a stem cell graft to a child with Fanconi anemia. The CDR3 runs from the conserved cysteine through the conserved F or W.

V: TRBV20-1; CDR3: CSAGWEVTDTQYF
V: TRBV14; CDR3: CASTRLGTGGGNEQFF
V: TRBV2; CDR3: CASILGVLGTQYF
V: TRBV7-8; CDR3: CARGLSRDSSNTGELFF
V: TRBV3-1; CDR3: CASSQDLGGREAFF
V: TRBV29-1; CDR3: CSVPGQPLTDTQYF
V: TRBV30; CDR3: CAWSTSYEQYF
V: TRBV6-1; CDR3: CASSNSYEQYF
V: TRBV27; CDR3: CASSPTDNTEAFF
V: TRBV5-1; CDR3: CASSLGTGREQPQHF
V: TRBV5-1; CDR3: CASSLEGSGGNTEAFF
V: TRBV19; CDR3: CASRRSGSTYGYTF
V: TRBV5-5; CDR3: CASSLTREKLFF
V: TRBV6-5; CDR3: CASSYSRGGVAFF
V: TRBV15; CDR3: CATSRDRDQETQYF
V: TRBV6-2/TRBV6-3; CDR3: CASSLPGTGEKLFF
V: TRBV20-1; CDR3: CSAGPSGGAGETQYF
V: TRBV9; CDR3: CASSVSQVGAEQYF
V: TRBV5-1; CDR3: CASSLRGGILDEQFF
V: TRBV6-2/TRBV6-3; CDR3: CASSYGPLGEQFF
V: TRBV20-1; CDR3: CSAYDRIRGGNQPQHF
V: TRBV6-5; CDR3: CASSWGGRVGNQPQHF